The clone carrying this T cell receptor (beta chain) was observed a handful of times. Its antigen is still unknown. These data come from a study of cytomegalovirus exposure and HLA in healthy donors. The PCR was carried out with 60 Vbeta primers and 13 Jbeta primers. Measured with immunoSEQ multiplex PCR; TCRdb has only the in-frame clones, and not every one. The sample shows roughly 140,000 clones, about two thirds of them seen only once. Regarding the study as a whole: Across donors, sequencing depth was assumed by presence/absence analyses to be roughly uniform. According to a later analysis, donors in an Asian-associated ancestry cluster reportedly had fewer N-insertions than the roughly 720-donor mean. In a later analysis, most CMV-associated TCR beta chains appeared HLA-restricted.

The origin of this receptor is a man aged 55 to 70 in good health and CMV-seronegative. Sequenced material: PBMCs.

The CDR3 region has the DNA TGTGCCATCAGTGAGACGCCGACAGGGGGCCGGGAAAAACTGTTTTTT. Residues: CAISETPTGGREKLFF. V gene TRBV10-3 combines with J gene TRBJ1-4, with 10 bases matching TRBD1. V was pared by 2 bases and J by 8 bases, with 8 bases of the junction left unmatched. Germline V gene sequence: CDR1 ENHRY, CDR2 SYGVKD. This CDR3 has 16 residues.